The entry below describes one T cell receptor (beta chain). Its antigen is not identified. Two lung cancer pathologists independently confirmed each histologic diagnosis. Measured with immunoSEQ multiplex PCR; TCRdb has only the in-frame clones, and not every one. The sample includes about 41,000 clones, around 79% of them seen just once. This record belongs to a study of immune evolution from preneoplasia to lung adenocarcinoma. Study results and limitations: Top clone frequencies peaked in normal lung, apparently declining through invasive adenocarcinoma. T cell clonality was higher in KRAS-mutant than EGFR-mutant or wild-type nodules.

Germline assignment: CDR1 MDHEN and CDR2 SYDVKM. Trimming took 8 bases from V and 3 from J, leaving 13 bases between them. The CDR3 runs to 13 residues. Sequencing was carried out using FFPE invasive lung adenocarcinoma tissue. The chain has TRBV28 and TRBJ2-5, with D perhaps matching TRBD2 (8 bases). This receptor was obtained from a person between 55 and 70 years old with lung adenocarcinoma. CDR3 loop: CASREGAKETQYF. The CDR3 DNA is TGTGCCAGCCGGGAGGGGGCCAAAGAGACCCAGTACTTC.